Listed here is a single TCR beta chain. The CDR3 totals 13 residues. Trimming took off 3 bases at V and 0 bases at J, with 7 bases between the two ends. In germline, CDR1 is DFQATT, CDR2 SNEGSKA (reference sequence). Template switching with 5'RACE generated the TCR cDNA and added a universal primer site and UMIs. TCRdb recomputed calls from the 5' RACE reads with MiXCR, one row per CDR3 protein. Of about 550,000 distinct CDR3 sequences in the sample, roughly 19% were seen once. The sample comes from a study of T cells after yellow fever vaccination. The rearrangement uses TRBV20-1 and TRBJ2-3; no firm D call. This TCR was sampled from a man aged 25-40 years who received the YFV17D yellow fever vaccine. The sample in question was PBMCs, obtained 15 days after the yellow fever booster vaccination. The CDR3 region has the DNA TGCAGTGCTAGTCTGGAAAGCACAGATACGCAGTATTTT. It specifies CSASLESTDTQYF.